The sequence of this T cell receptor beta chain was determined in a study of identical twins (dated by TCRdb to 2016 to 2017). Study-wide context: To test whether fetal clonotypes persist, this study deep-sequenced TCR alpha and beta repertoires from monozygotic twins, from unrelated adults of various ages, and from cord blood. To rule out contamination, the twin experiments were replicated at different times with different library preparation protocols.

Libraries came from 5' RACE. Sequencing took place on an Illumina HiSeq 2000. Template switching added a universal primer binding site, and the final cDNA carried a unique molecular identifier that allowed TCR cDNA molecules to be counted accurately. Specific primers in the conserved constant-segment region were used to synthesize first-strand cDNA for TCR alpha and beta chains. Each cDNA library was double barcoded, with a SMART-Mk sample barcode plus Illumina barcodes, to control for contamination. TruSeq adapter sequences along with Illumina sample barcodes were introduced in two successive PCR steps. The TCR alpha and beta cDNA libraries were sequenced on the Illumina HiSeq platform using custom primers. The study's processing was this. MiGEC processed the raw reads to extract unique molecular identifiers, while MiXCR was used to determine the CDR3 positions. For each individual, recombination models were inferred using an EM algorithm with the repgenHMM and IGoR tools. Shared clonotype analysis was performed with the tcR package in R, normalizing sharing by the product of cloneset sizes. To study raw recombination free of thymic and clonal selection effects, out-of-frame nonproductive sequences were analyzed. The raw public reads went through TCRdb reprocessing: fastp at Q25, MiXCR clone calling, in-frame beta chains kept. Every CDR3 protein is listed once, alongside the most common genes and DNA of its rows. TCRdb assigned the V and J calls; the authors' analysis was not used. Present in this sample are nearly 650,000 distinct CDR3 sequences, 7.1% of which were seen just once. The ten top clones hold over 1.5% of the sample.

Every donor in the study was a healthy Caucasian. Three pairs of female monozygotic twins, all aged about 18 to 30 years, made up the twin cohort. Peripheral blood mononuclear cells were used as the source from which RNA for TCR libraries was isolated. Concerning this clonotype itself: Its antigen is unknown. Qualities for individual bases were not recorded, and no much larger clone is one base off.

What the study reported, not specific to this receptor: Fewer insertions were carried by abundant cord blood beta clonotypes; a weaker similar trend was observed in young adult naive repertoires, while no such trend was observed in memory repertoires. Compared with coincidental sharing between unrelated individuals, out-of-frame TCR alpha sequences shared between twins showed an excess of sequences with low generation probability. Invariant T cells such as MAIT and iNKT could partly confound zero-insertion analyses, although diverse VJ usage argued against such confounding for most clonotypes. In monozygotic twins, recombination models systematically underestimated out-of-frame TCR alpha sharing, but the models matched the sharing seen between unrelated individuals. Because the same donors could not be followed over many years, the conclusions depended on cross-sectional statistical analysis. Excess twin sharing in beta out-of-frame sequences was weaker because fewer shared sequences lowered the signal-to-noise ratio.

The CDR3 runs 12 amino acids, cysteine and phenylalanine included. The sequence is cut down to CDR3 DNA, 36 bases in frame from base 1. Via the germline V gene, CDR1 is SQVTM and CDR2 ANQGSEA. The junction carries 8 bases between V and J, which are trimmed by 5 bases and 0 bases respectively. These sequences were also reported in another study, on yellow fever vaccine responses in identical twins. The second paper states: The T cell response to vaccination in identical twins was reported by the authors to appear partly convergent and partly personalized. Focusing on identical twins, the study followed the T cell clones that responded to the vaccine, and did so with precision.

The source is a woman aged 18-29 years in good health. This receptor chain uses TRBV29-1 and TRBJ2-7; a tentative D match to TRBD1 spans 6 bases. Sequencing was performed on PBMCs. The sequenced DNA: TGCAGCGTTACAGGGTCCTCCTACGAGCAGTACTTC. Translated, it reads CSVTGSSYEQYF.